The 31 T cell receptor beta chains below were found in one sample sequenced in a study of lymphopenia after photon versus proton radiotherapy. Sequencing used immunoSEQ multiplex PCR; TCRdb keeps in-frame clones, though not all of them. The sample gives 15,000 to 20,000 clones, around 84% of which show up once; 20% to 25% is in the top ten. Source: peripheral blood, taken from a patient treated with proton-based radiotherapy. The receptors come from a man aged 65 to 79 with pancreatic cancer.

CDR3 bases: TGTGCCAGCAGAAGACAGGGGGAGTACACTGAAGCTTTCTTT. It codes for CASRRQGEYTEAFF. This chain links TRBV6-1 with TRBJ1-1, with TRBD1 matching 9 bases. CDR3 size: 14 residues. CDR1 MNHNS and CDR2 SASEGT come from the germline V gene. The V segment lost 6 bases and the J segment 3 bases; nucleotides outside the gene matches: 5.

The CDR3 protein is CASSILDLTNTEAFF. The CDR3 DNA reads as TGCGCCAGCAGCATACTGGACCTAACGAACACTGAAGCTTTCTTT. V usage is TRBV5-1 and J usage is TRBJ1-1; D unresolved. The CDR3 sequence is 15 residues long. Germline assignment: CDR1 SGHRS and CDR2 YFSETQ. V was shortened by 4 bases and J by 1 base, with 14 bases between the two germline ends.

This clone was detected only a few times. Within the sample, other DNA sequences also encode this same CDR3. J is TRBJ2-7 and V is TRBV27; D is perhaps TRBD1 (6 bases). Per the germline V gene, CDR1 is MNHEY and CDR2 is SMNVEV (reference sequence). The CDR3 totals 15 residues. V was pared by 5 bases and J by 0 bases, with 14 bases between. In DNA, the CDR3 is TGTGCCAGCAGTCCTCAACAGGGTCGCTCCTACGAGCAGTACTTC. This translates into CASSPQQGRSYEQYF.

The sample holds one count of this clone. The chain links TRBV9 to TRBJ1-3, with 9 bases aligning to TRBD1. After removal of 4 bases from V and 2 bases from J, the junction contained 10 bases not matched to a gene. Per the germline V gene, CDR1 is SGDLS and CDR2 is YYNGEE. CDR3 length equals 17 residues. CDR3 sequence: CASSTRDRVAPGNTIYF. For the CDR3, the DNA is TGTGCCAGCAGCACCCGGGACAGGGTGGCTCCTGGAAACACCATATATTTT.

The rearrangement uses TRBV6-4 and TRBJ2-3; the match to TRBD2 covers 10 bases. V was pared by 6 bases and J by 1 base, with 10 bases of the junction left unmatched. Germline loops: CDR1 MRHNA, CDR2 SNTAGT. CDR3 length equals 17 residues. Written as DNA, the CDR3 is TGTGCCAGCAGCCCCCGAGGGCTAGCGGGGGGCACAGATACGCAGTATTTT. Amino acid sequence: CASSPRGLAGGTDTQYF.

This clone is judged large (0.1 to 1%). V and J are TRBV7-8 and TRBJ2-7; 7 nucleotides agree with TRBD2. J lost 2 bases, V lost 7 bases, and 11 bases had no gene match. The V gene's germline CDR1 is SGHVS and CDR2 FQNEAQ. The CDR3 has 15 residues. The CDR3 reads CASTPVQRGAYEQYF. CDR3 nucleotide sequence: TGTGCCAGCACCCCGGTCCAGCGGGGAGCCTACGAGCAGTACTTC. Full variable domain (missing parts from reference TRBV7-8 and TRBJ2-7): GAGVSQSPRYKVAKRGQDVALRCDPISGHVSLFWYQQALGQGPEFLTYFQNEAQLDKSGLPSDRFFAERPEGSVSTLKIQRTQQEDSAVYLCASTPVQRGAYEQYFGPGTRLTVT.

The gene calls are TRBV5-5 and TRBJ1-2; possibly TRBD1 for D (5 bases). The germline V gene encodes CDR1 SGHKS and CDR2 YYEKEE (reference sequence). V shed 2 bases and J shed 5 bases, with 10 bases lying between them. The CDR3 sequence is 13 residues long. In DNA, the CDR3 is TGTGCCAGCAGCTTAAGGGAGGGGTATGGCTACACCTTC. It codes for CASSLREGYGYTF.

The genes are TRBV6-5 and TRBJ2-7; 7 nucleotides agree with TRBD2. The V gene's germline CDR1 is MNHEY and CDR2 SVGAGI. The CDR3 consists of 16 residues. Germline trimming cut 0 bases from V and 2 bases from J; bases unmatched to any gene: 7. This CDR3 reads CASSYSGRGITYEQYF. In DNA, the CDR3 is TGTGCCAGCAGTTACTCGGGGAGGGGTATCACCTACGAGCAGTACTTC.

As to this clone: One end of the junction does not line up with germline, which may come from a read error. The V gene is TRBV2, the J gene TRBJ1-1; TRBD1 is a possible D gene (6 bases). This CDR3 has 13 residues. CDR1 is SNHLY, CDR2 FYNNEI, per germline. As DNA, the CDR3 is TGTGCCAGCAGGGGGACACAGAACACTGAAACTTTCTTT. As protein: CASRGTQNTETFF.

The chain links TRBV5-6 to TRBJ2-3, with 8 bases fitting TRBD2. Unmatched junction bases numbered 9, after V lost 1 base and J lost 5 bases. The length of the CDR3 is 16 residues. Germline-derived CDR1 and CDR2 are SGHDT and YYEEEE. CDR3 amino acids: CASSLRLAGGIDTQYF. CDR3 coding DNA: TGTGCCAGCAGCTTGCGGCTAGCGGGCGGGATAGATACGCAGTATTTT. The variable domain in full, completed from reference TRBV5-6 and TRBJ2-3, reads DAGVTQSPTHLIKTRGQQVTLRCSPKSGHDTVSWYQQALGQGPQFIFQYYEEEERQRGNFPDRFSGHQFPNYSSELNVNALLLGDSALYLCASSLRLAGGIDTQYFGPGTRLTVL.

The rearrangement links TRBV28 to TRBJ1-2, with 9 bases matching TRBD1. The V and J ends lost 3 bases and 4 bases, in that order; junction bases with no gene match: 15. There are 18 residues in the CDR3. Germline CDR1 is MDHEN and CDR2 is SYDVKM. The CDR3 reads CASSFPGTGRFISYGYTF. The CDR3 DNA reads as TGTGCCAGCAGTTTCCCCGGGACAGGGCGTTTTATTAGCTATGGCTACACCTTC.

The rearrangement links TRBV18 to TRBJ2-6; possibly TRBD2 for D (5 bases). The V end lost 3 bases, the J end lost 0 bases, and 18 bases lay between the germline ends. The CDR3 contains 19 residues. From germline, CDR1 is KGHSH and CDR2 LQKENI. CDR3 coding DNA: TGTGCCAGCTCACCTAGCGTCATTGGTACACCCTCTGGGGCCAACGTCCTGACTTTC. The encoded protein is CASSPSVIGTPSGANVLTF.

This chain's CDR3 is CASSLLQAKFYEQYF. In DNA form, the CDR3 reads TGTGCCAGCAGCCTCCTACAGGCGAAATTCTACGAGCAGTACTTC. V usage is TRBV7-9 and J usage is TRBJ2-7; the D gene is possibly TRBD1 (5 bases). V was cut by 5 bases and J by 3 bases, with 17 bases left in between. Germline V gene lookup returns CDR1 SEHNR and CDR2 FQNEAQ (reference sequence). The CDR3 has 15 amino acids.

In this sample, this clone turned up once. This rearrangement joins TRBV6-5 to TRBJ1-5; perhaps TRBD1 as D (6 bases). The CDR3 consists of 14 residues. Between the trimmed V and J ends, which lost 5 bases and 8 bases, there was a span of 16 bases. Germline V gene sequence: CDR1 MNHEY, CDR2 SVGAGI. The DNA for the CDR3 is TGTGCCAGCAGTCCACGGGGGCCAGCGGAGCCCCAGCATTTT. Residues: CASSPRGPAEPQHF.

Here the CDR3 DNA reads TGCGCCAGCAGCTTGCGGGGCGATGAAGCTTTCTTT. Amino acids: CASSLRGDEAFF. The chain links TRBV5-1 to TRBJ1-1, with D maybe TRBD1 (5 bases). V was cut by 1 base and J by 7 bases, with 8 bases left in between. This CDR3 comprises 12 residues. Germline V gives CDR1 SGHRS, CDR2 YFSETQ. Full variable domain (remainder filled in from reference TRBV5-1 and TRBJ1-1): KAGVTQTPRYLIKTRGQQVTLSCSPISGHRSVSWYQQTPGQGLQFLFEYFSETQRNKGNFPGRFSGRQFSNSRSEMNVSTLELGDSALYLCASSLRGDEAFFGQGTRLTVV.

The chain uses TRBV2 and TRBJ1-1; D not resolved. Germline values: CDR1 SNHLY, CDR2 FYNNEI. The CDR3 is 13 residues long. Trimming took 6 bases from V and 0 from J, leaving 8 bases between them. CDR3 region: CASSDHLNTEAFF. The DNA of the CDR3 is TGTGCCAGCAGCGACCATTTGAACACTGAAGCTTTCTTT.

The rearrangement joins TRBV5-1 to TRBJ1-2; D might be TRBD1 (6 bases). The CDR3 is 15 amino acids. Germline-derived CDR1 and CDR2 are SGHRS and YFSETQ. V gave up 0 bases and J gave up 3 bases, with 12 bases separating them. The CDR3 loop is CASSLVSGGDYGYTF. CDR3 nucleotide sequence: TGCGCCAGCAGCTTGGTCTCCGGGGGCGACTATGGCTACACCTTC.

This clone appeared once. The chain is built from TRBV5-6 and TRBJ1-1; the D is unclear. Trimming cost V 1 base and J 8 bases, with 9 bases left between them. Germline V gives CDR1 SGHDT, CDR2 YYEEEE. The CDR3 runs 12 residues. This CDR3 reads CASSLIRGEAFF. The CDR3 DNA is TGTGCCAGCAGCTTGATTAGAGGGGAAGCTTTCTTT.

The chain links TRBV10-3 to TRBJ2-3; the D gene is possibly TRBD2 (5 bases). The CDR3 totals 14 residues. Trimming left V 5 bases short and J 0 bases short, with 9 bases between. Germline V lookup: CDR1 ENHRY, CDR2 SYGVKD. The CDR3 sequence: CAISPDSSTDTQYF. DNA for the CDR3: TGTGCCATCAGTCCGGACTCTAGCACAGATACGCAGTATTTT.

The chain carries TRBV2 and TRBJ1-5; D not resolved. The germline V gene has CDR1 SNHLY and CDR2 FYNNEI. This CDR3 contains 14 residues. The V gene lost 6 bases and the J gene lost 0 bases, with 9 bases spanning the gap. CDR3 sequence (DNA): TGTGCCAGCAGAAAATCGAATAGCAATCAGCCCCAGCATTTT. Protein sequence: CASRKSNSNQPQHF.

V and J are TRBV6-1 and TRBJ1-5, with TRBD1 as a possible D gene (6 bases). The CDR3 contains 14 residues. Germline loops: CDR1 MNHNS, CDR2 SASEGT. Trimming cost V 6 bases and J 3 bases, with 12 bases left between them. CDR3 DNA: TGTGCCAGCAGGGACCGACAGGACAATCAGCCCCAGCATTTT. It yields the protein CASRDRQDNQPQHF.

This clone was detected a few times. The gene calls are TRBV5-1 and TRBJ1-2; D gene ambiguous. Deletions cut 0 bases from V and 5 bases from J, with 8 bases between. CDR1 is SGHRS, CDR2 YFSETQ, per germline. The CDR3 runs 13 residues. The CDR3 loop reads CASSLDGEYGYTF. DNA for the CDR3: TGCGCCAGCAGCTTGGACGGGGAGTATGGCTACACCTTC. Drawing the rest from reference TRBV5-1 and TRBJ1-2, the complete variable domain is KAGVTQTPRYLIKTRGQQVTLSCSPISGHRSVSWYQQTPGQGLQFLFEYFSETQRNKGNFPGRFSGRQFSNSRSEMNVSTLELGDSALYLCASSLDGEYGYTFGSGTRLTVV.

The chain recombines TRBV5-1 with TRBJ2-3; TRBD2 might be the D (5 bases). Looked up from germline, CDR1 is SGHRS and CDR2 is YFSETQ. Trimming cost V 4 bases and J 5 bases, with 14 bases left between them. CDR3 length: 14 residues. CDR3 residues: CASSPGLLRDTQYF. The CDR3 nucleotides are TGCGCCAGCAGCCCTGGACTGCTGCGAGATACGCAGTATTTT.

This clone was seen a single time. The rearrangement joins TRBV14 to TRBJ2-1; 8 nucleotides agree with TRBD1. The CDR3 spans 17 residues. Germline trimming cut 4 bases from V and 5 bases from J; bases unmatched to any gene: 13. CDR1 is SGHDN, CDR2 FVKESK, per germline. The CDR3 region is CASSPSAGTGVHNEQFF. The CDR3 nucleotides are TGTGCCAGCAGCCCTTCTGCCGGGACAGGCGTACACAATGAGCAGTTCTTC.

The V call is TRBV13, the J call TRBJ2-7; tentatively, D is TRBD2 (5 bases). With 4 bases removed from V and 1 base from J, the gap between germline ends came to 14 bases. This CDR3 is built from 15 residues. Germline-derived CDR1 and CDR2 are PRHDT and FYEKMQ (reference sequence). CDR3 DNA sequence: TGTGCCAGCAGCTCCCAAGGGCGGAGGTCCTACGAGCAGTACTTC. As protein: CASSSQGRRSYEQYF.

The chain combines TRBV30 with TRBJ2-7, with a possible D match to TRBD2 (5 bases). This CDR3 spans 15 amino acids. Germline values: CDR1 GTSNPN, CDR2 SVGIG (reference sequence). The V gene lost 4 bases and the J gene lost 0 bases, with 16 bases spanning the gap. CDR3 DNA: TGTGCCTGGACCCTAGGACTTCTACCCTCCTACGAGCAGTACTTC. Translated: CAWTLGLLPSYEQYF. Using reference TRBV30 and TRBJ2-7 for the parts outside the CDR3, the full variable domain is SQTIHQWPATLVQPVGSPLSLECTVEGTSNPNLYWYRQAAGRGLQLLFYSVGIGQISSEVPQNLSASRPQDRQFILSSKKLLLSDSGFYLCAWTLGLLPSYEQYFGPGTRLTVT.

J is TRBJ2-1 and V is TRBV18; a weak D match, TRBD2 (6 bases). The V and J ends lost 3 bases and 3 bases respectively, with 12 bases between them. Germline-derived CDR1 and CDR2 are KGHSH and LQKENI. The CDR3 has 15 residues. In DNA form, the CDR3 reads TGTGCCAGCTCACCGACGGGAGTCGGCTACAATGAGCAGTTCTTC. Translating gives CASSPTGVGYNEQFF.

Details on this clone: A junction end diverges from the germline sequence, so it may reflect a read error. The chain is built from TRBV7-9 and TRBJ1-2; 12 bases agree with TRBD1. The CDR3 has 16 residues. The germline CDR1 and CDR2 sequences are SEHNR and FQNEAQ (reference sequence). CDR3 amino acids: CTSSSLKTGTGGSYTF. The CDR3 nucleotides are TGTACCAGCAGCTCGCTAAAAACCGGGACAGGGGGCAGCTACACCTTC.

V usage is TRBV2 and J usage is TRBJ2-7; D might be TRBD1 (6 bases). The V gene lost 5 bases and the J gene lost 2 bases, with 13 bases spanning the gap. CDR3 length equals 14 residues. Germline V lookup: CDR1 SNHLY, CDR2 FYNNEI. The CDR3 here is CASSTPDRPYEQYF. DNA of the CDR3: TGTGCCAGCAGTACCCCCGACAGGCCCTACGAGCAGTACTTC.

V usage is TRBV7-9 and J usage is TRBJ2-1; no clear D. Germline V gives CDR1 SEHNR, CDR2 FQNEAQ (reference sequence). The length of the CDR3 is 14 residues. V was trimmed by 1 base and J by 4 bases, leaving 8 bases between them. In DNA, the CDR3 is TGTGCCAGCAGCTTAGTGCCAGGTTACAATGAGCAGTTCTTC. It encodes CASSLVPGYNEQFF.

The chain uses TRBV6-1 and TRBJ2-7, with D unclear. Trimming removed 4 bases from V and 0 bases from J, with 10 bases in between. CDR3 size: 14 residues. Germline values: CDR1 MNHNS, CDR2 SASEGT. CDR3 coding DNA: TGTGCCAGCAGTGGTCTCCCGAGCTCCTACGAGCAGTACTTC. It is translated as CASSGLPSSYEQYF.